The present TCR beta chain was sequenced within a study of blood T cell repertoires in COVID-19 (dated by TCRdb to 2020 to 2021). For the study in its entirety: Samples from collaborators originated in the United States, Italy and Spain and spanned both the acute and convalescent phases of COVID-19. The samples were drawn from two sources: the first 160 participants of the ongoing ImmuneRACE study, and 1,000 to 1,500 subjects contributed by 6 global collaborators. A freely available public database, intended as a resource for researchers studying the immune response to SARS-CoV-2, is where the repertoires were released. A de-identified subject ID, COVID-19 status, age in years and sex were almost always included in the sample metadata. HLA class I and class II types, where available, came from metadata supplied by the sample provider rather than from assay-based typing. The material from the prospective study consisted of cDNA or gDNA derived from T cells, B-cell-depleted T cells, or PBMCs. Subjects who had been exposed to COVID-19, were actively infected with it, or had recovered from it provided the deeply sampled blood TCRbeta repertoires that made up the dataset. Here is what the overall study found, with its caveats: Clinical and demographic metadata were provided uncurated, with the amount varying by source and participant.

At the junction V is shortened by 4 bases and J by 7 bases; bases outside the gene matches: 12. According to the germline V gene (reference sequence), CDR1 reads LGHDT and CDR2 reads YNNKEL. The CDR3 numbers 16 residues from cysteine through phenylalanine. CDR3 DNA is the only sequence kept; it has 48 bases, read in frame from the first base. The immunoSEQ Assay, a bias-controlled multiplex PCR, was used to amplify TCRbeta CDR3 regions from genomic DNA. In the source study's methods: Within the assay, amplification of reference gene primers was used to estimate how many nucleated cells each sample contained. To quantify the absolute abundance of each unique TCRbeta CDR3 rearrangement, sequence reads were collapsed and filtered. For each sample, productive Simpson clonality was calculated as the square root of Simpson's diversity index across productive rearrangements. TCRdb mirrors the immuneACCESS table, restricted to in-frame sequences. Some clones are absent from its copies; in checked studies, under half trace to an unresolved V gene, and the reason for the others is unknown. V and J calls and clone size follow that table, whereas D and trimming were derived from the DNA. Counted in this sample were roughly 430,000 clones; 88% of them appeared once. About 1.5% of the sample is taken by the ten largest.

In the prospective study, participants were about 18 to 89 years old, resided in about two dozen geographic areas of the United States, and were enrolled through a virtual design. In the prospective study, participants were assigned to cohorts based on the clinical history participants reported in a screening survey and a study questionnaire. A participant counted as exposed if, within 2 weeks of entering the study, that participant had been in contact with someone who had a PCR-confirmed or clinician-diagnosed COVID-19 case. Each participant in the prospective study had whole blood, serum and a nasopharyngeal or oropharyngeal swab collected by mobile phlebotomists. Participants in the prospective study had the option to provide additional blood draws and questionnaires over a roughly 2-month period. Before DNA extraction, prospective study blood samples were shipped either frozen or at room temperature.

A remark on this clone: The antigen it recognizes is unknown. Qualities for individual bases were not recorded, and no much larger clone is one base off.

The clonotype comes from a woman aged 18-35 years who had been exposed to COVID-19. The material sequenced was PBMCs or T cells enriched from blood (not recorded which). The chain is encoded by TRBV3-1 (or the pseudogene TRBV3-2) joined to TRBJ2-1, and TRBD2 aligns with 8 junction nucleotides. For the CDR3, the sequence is CASSPSPGLVANEQFF. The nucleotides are TGTGCCAGCAGCCCGTCGCCGGGACTAGTTGCTAATGAGCAGTTCTTC.